This TCR beta chain was captured in a study of CD8 T cells in ankylosing spondylitis (dated by TCRdb to the late 2010s). Some background on the complete study: To find TCR variants linked to disease, the study profiled T cell receptor beta repertoires in ankylosing spondylitis patients and healthy donors. The full study cohort comprised some 27 ankylosing spondylitis patients and around 100 healthy donors. Peripheral blood was sampled, and synovial fluid was additionally collected from ankylosing spondylitis patients.

The listed sequencing device is Illumina HiSeq 2500. TCR beta libraries were prepared by quantitative 5'-RACE with molecular barcodes. On the study's bioinformatics: A new computational method, built on a probabilistic model of VDJ rearrangement, was used to identify disease-linked TCR variants. TCRdb reran the public reads through fastp at Q25 and MiXCR, keeping productive beta chains. Every distinct CDR3 protein forms one entry, paired with its most common genes and DNA. TCRdb, not the original authors, processed these V and J calls. The sample table shows about 330,000 distinct CDR3 sequences, and around 8% are seen once. Approximately 14% of the sample rests with the top ten. CDR1 and CDR2 were assigned from the germline V gene as MDHEN and SYDVKM. Spanning cysteine to phenylalanine, the CDR3 consists of 15 amino acids. CDR3 DNA is the only sequence kept; it has 45 bases, read in frame from the first base. V sheds 6 bases and J sheds 7 bases, leaving 21 bases between their ends.

In its sample, this clonotype was seen a few times. Its antigen is currently not known. The input lacks base qualities; no much larger clone sits a single base away. What the work shows at the level of the full study, not this receptor alone: Some motif variants were previously reported in synovial fluid and blood of reactive arthritis patients, suggesting common disease-initiation mechanisms. The disease-linked clones showed a CD8+ phenotype and occurred at relatively low frequencies in peripheral blood. The disease-linked clones were reported as significantly enriched in matched synovial fluid samples from ankylosing spondylitis patients. A TCR beta motif made up of several highly homologous amino acid variants appeared to be characteristic of blood from ankylosing spondylitis patients.

Sequenced: blood, either unsorted or a sorted T cell fraction (not recorded which). The chain links TRBV28 with TRBJ2-5; the D match is possibly TRBD1 or TRBD2, with 5 bases aligned in each. This clonotype originated in a male donor with ankylosing spondylitis. The CDR3 region: CASRLRDAGVRTQYF. The DNA sequence is given as TGTGCCAGCAGACTACGGGACGCCGGGGTGAGGACCCAGTACTTC.